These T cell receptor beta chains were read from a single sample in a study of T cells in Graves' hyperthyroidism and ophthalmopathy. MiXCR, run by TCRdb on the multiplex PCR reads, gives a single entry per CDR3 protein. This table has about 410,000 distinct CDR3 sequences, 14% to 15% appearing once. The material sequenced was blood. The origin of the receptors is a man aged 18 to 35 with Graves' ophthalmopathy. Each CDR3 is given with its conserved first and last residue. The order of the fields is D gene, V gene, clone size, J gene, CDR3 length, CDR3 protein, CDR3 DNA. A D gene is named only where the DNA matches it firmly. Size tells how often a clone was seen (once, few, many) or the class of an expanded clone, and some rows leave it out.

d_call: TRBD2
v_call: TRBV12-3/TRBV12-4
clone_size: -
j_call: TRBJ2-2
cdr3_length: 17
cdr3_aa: CASSFSRLAGNTGELFF
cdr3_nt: TGTGCCAGCAGTTTCTCCCGACTAGCGGGAAACACCGGGGAGCTGTTTTTT

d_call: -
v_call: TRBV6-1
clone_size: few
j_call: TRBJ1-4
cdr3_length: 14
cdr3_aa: CASRTYDTNEKLFF
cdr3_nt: TGTGCCAGCAGGACTTACGACACTAATGAAAAACTGTTTTTT

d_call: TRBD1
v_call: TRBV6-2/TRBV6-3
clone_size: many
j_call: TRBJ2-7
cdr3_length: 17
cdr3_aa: CASSYRGRGQGLSEQYF
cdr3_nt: TGTGCCAGCAGTTACCGCGGCCGAGGACAGGGGCTTAGCGAGCAGTACTTC

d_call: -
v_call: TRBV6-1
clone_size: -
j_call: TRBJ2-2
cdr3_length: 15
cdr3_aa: CASGVGLTNTGELFF
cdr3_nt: TGTGCCAGCGGGGTGGGTTTAACGAACACCGGGGAGCTGTTTTTT

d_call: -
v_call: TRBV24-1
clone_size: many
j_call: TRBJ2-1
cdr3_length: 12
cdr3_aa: CATAKSEHKQFF
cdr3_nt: TGTGCCACCGCGAAGAGCGAACATAAGCAGTTCTTC

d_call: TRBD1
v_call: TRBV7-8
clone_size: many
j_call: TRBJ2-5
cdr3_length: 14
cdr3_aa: CASSAMTGIETQYF
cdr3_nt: TGTGCCAGCAGCGCTATGACAGGGATCGAGACCCAGTACTTC

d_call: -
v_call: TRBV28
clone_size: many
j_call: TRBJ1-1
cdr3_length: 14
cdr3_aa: CASSLPPENTEAFF
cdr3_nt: TGTGCCAGCAGTTTGCCCCCTGAGAACACTGAAGCTTTCTTT

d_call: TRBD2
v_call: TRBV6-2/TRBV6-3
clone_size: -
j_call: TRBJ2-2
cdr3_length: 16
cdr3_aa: CASSRLAGLNTGELFF
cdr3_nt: TGTGCCAGCAGCCGACTAGCGGGGCTGAACACCGGGGAGCTGTTTTTT

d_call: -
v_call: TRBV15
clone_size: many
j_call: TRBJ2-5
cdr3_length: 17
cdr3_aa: CATSTPFRGARVETQYF
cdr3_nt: TGTGCCACCAGCACCCCCTTCCGGGGGGCCCGGGTTGAGACCCAGTACTTC

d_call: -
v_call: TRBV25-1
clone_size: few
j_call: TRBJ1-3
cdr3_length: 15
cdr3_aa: CASSRIGVSGNTIYF
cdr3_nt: TGTGCCAGCAGTCGAATCGGGGTCTCTGGAAACACCATATATTTT

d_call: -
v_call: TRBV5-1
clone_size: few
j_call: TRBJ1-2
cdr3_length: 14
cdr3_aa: CASSPLDGDGGYTF
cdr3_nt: TGCGCCAGCTCCCCTTTAGACGGGGACGGTGGCTACACCTTC

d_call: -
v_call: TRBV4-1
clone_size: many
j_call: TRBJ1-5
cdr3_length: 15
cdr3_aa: CASSQDSRVNQPQHF
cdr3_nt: TGCGCCAGCAGCCAAGATTCCAGGGTCAATCAGCCCCAGCATTTT

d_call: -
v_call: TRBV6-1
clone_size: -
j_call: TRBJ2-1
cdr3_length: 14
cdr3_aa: CAIITSYSYNEQFF
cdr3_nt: TGTGCCATCATCACGAGCTACTCCTACAATGAGCAGTTCTTC

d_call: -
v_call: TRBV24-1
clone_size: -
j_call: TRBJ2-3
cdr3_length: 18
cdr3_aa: CATSDPGRGGGSTDTQYF
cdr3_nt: TGTGCCACCAGTGATCCTGGTAGGGGGGGCGGGAGCACAGATACGCAGTATTTT

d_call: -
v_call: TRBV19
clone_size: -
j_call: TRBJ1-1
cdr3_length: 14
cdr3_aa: CASTPQILRAEAFF
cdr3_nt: TGTGCCAGTACCCCACAGATACTTAGGGCTGAAGCTTTCTTT

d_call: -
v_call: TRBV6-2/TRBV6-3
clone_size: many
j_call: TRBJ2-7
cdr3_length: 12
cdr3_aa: CASSYRAYEQYF
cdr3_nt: TGTGCCAGCAGTTACCGAGCCTACGAGCAGTACTTC

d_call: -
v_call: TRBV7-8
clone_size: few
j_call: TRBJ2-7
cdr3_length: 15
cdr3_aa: CASSLPGGASYEQYF
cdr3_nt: TGTGCCAGCAGCTTACCCGGCGGGGCCTCCTACGAGCAGTACTTC

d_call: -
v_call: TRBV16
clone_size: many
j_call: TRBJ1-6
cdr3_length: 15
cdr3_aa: CASSQKGEYNSPLHF
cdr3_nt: TGTGCCAGCAGCCAAAAGGGCGAATATAATTCACCCCTCCACTTT

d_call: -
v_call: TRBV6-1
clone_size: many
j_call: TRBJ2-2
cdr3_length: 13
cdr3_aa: CASVEANTGELFF
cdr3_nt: TGTGCCAGCGTTGAGGCGAACACCGGGGAGCTGTTTTTT

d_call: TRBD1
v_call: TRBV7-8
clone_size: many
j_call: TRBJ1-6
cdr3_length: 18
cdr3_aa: CASSLSPGTGSPGSPLHF
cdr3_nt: TGTGCCAGCAGCTTAAGCCCCGGGACAGGTAGCCCGGGATCACCCCTCCACTTT